Shown below are 26 T cell receptor beta chains from a single sample sequenced in a study of molecular identifiers for immune sequencing clone quantification. Using its own MiXCR run on the PCR reads, TCRdb lists one record per CDR3 protein. The repertoire holds some 580,000 distinct CDR3 sequences, with 25% as singletons. Sequenced input: naive CD8+ T cells from blood, with Jurkat cell RNA spiked in. Subset: FACS-sorted CD8+CD4-CCR7+CD45RA+ naive T cells. The receptors derive from a human donor in good health. Some libraries in this study had Jurkat cell RNA spiked in.

The genes are TRBV7-9 and TRBJ2-1, with D unresolved. Deletions cut 4 bases from V and 10 bases from J, with 14 bases between. The CDR3 spans 13 residues. Germline assignment: CDR1 SEHNR and CDR2 FQNEAQ (reference sequence). This CDR3 is CASSSGLILEQFF. For the CDR3, the DNA is TGTGCCAGCAGCTCCGGGCTGATCCTGGAGCAGTTCTTC.

This clonotype was seen many times. The chain carries TRBV27 and TRBJ2-7; 7 bases are a match to TRBD2. The CDR3 is 14 amino acids. J was trimmed by 0 bases and V by 7 bases; bases with no gene match: 6. Per the germline V gene, CDR1 is MNHEY and CDR2 is SMNVEV (reference sequence). This chain's CDR3 is CASNPGGPSYEQYF. The DNA of the CDR3 is TGTGCCAGCAACCCGGGGGGTCCCTCCTACGAGCAGTACTTC.

This clonotype was counted at least ten times. The chain is built from TRBV5-1 and TRBJ2-7; 7 nucleotides line up with TRBD2. CDR1 is SGHRS and CDR2 is YFSETQ in the germline V gene. With V trimmed by 4 bases and J by 1 base, 5 bases remained unmatched. This CDR3 contains 14 residues. The CDR3 reads CASSPVGGSYEQYF. The CDR3 DNA reads TGCGCCAGCAGCCCGGTGGGAGGGTCCTACGAGCAGTACTTC. Variable domain in full (rest from reference TRBV5-1 and TRBJ2-7): KAGVTQTPRYLIKTRGQQVTLSCSPISGHRSVSWYQQTPGQGLQFLFEYFSETQRNKGNFPGRFSGRQFSNSRSEMNVSTLELGDSALYLCASSPVGGSYEQYFGPGTRLTVT.

At least ten counts were recorded for this clonotype. DNA of the CDR3: TGCGCCAGCAGCCAAGATAAGGCTCTCCCCTATGGCTACACCTTC. Its translation is CASSQDKALPYGYTF. V and J are TRBV4-3 and TRBJ1-2; D not certain. The germline CDR1 and CDR2 sequences are LGHNA and YSLEER. Deletions cut 0 bases from V and 4 bases from J, with 12 bases between. The CDR3 is made up of 15 amino acids.

This clonotype came up once. A read error is possible here, since a much larger clone lies one base away. The chain employs TRBV30 and TRBJ2-6; tentatively, D is TRBD1 (5 bases). Looked up from germline, CDR1 is GTSNPN and CDR2 is SVGIG (reference sequence). CDR3 size: 15 residues. In DNA, the CDR3 is TGTGCCTGGAGTGTGGGTGTTTCTGGGGCCAACGTCCCGACTTTC. Translated, it gives CAWSVGVSGANVPTF.

This clonotype was observed at least ten times. V is TRBV12-3 or TRBV12-4 and J is TRBJ1-5; 7 bases are a match to TRBD1. V shed 6 bases, J shed 2 bases, and the junction held 7 bases outside the gene matches. The CDR3 loop spans 15 amino acids. The CDR3 sequence is CASSPTGVGNQPQHF. CDR3 nucleotide sequence: TGTGCCAGCAGCCCTACAGGGGTTGGCAATCAGCCCCAGCATTTT.

This clonotype came up many times. The CDR3 loop is CASSPGTPNEQFF. CDR3 bases: TGCGCCAGCAGCCCGGGGACTCCCAATGAGCAGTTCTTC. The V gene is TRBV5-1, the J gene TRBJ2-1; a weak D match, TRBD2 (6 bases). V lost 4 bases and J lost 6, with 11 bases in between. CDR3 size: 13 residues. Germline CDR1 reads SGHRS; CDR2 reads YFSETQ. The entire variable domain, with the rest obtained from reference TRBV5-1 and TRBJ2-1, is as follows: KAGVTQTPRYLIKTRGQQVTLSCSPISGHRSVSWYQQTPGQGLQFLFEYFSETQRNKGNFPGRFSGRQFSNSRSEMNVSTLELGDSALYLCASSPGTPNEQFFGPGTRLTVL.

This clonotype was observed at least ten times. In DNA form, the CDR3 reads TGCGCCAGCAGCGCGGCCCAGACCCAGTACTTC. Translation: CASSAAQTQYF. V usage is TRBV4-1 and J usage is TRBJ2-5; D gene unclear. Germline loops: CDR1 MGHRA, CDR2 YSYEKL. The CDR3 is made up of 11 amino acids. Trimming removed 5 bases at V and 6 bases at J, with 7 bases between.

This clonotype has just a few counts. The chain combines TRBV12-3 or TRBV12-4 with TRBJ2-7; D might be TRBD1 or TRBD2, each matching 6 bases. The CDR3 runs to 13 residues. Trimming took 3 bases from V and 5 from J, leaving 11 bases between them. Written as DNA, the CDR3 is TGTGCCAGCAGTTTTGGGGGGCAGGACGAGCAGTACTTC. Protein: CASSFGGQDEQYF.

This clonotype was counted many times. V is TRBV30 and J is TRBJ1-1; D not resolved. The CDR3 extends over 12 amino acids. Germline CDR1 is GTSNPN and CDR2 is SVGIG (reference sequence). Between the trimmed V and J ends, which lost 2 bases and 6 bases, there was a span of 10 bases. The CDR3 region has the DNA TGTGCCTGGAGTTCGGGGTTTGCTGAAGCTTTCTTT. It translates to CAWSSGFAEAFF.

About this clonotype itself: A read error may be the cause here, since a much bigger clone is one base away. V and J are TRBV28 and TRBJ2-5, with D tentatively TRBD1 (5 bases). The length of the CDR3 is 16 residues. Trimming pared 1 base from V and 0 bases from J, leaving 12 bases between. Per the germline V gene, CDR1 is MDHEN and CDR2 is SYDVKM. CDR3 loop: CASSLSAGSNQETQYF. Here the CDR3 DNA reads TGTGCCAGCAGTTTATCAGCAGGGTCAAACCAAGAGACCCAGTACTTC.

This chain joins TRBV6-5 and TRBJ2-7; 10 bases are shared with TRBD1. This CDR3 has 14 amino acids. CDR1 is MNHEY and CDR2 is SVGAGI in the germline V gene. The V and J ends lost 5 bases and 3 bases, in that order; junction bases with no gene match: 4. CDR3 DNA: TGTGCCAGCAGTCACGACAGGGGGCTCTACGAGCAGTACTTC. Its protein is CASSHDRGLYEQYF.

The J gene is TRBJ2-7, the V gene TRBV20-1; 7 bases align to TRBD2. Germline-derived CDR1 and CDR2 are DFQATT and SNEGSKA (reference sequence). The CDR3 consists of 13 residues. In nucleotides, the CDR3 is TGCAGCCCAACCAGTCGCGGGGGTTACGAGCAGTACTTC. Translating it yields CSPTSRGGYEQYF.

In its sample, this clonotype was seen many times. This chain uses TRBV7-6 with TRBJ1-4; D is perhaps TRBD1 (6 bases). The V gene lost 1 base and the J gene lost 6 bases, with 9 bases spanning the gap. This CDR3 comprises 14 residues. Germline CDR1 and CDR2: SGHVS and FNYEAQ. The CDR3 region is CASSLDSGDEKLFF. The CDR3 region has the DNA TGTGCCAGCAGCTTAGATTCAGGGGATGAAAAACTGTTTTTT.

This clonotype has just a few counts. This rearrangement joins TRBV5-5 to TRBJ1-2, with D hard to call. In germline, CDR1 is SGHKS, CDR2 YYEKEE (reference sequence). This CDR3 is 16 amino acids long. The V end was cut by 4 bases, the J end by 0 bases, with 16 bases between. The CDR3 sequence is CASSLTESRTNYGYTF. CDR3 coding DNA: TGTGCCAGCAGCCTTACAGAGAGCAGAACTAACTATGGCTACACCTTC.

The chain uses TRBV7-9 and TRBJ2-1, with TRBD2 matching 10 bases. J gave up 6 bases and V 6 bases, and 8 bases lay outside the gene matches. Germline loops: CDR1 SEHNR, CDR2 FQNEAQ (reference sequence). The CDR3 is 15 residues long. The CDR3: CASSSLAGAANEQFF. The CDR3 region has the DNA TGTGCCAGCAGTTCTCTAGCGGGAGCTGCCAATGAGCAGTTCTTC.

As to this clonotype: Germline and junction disagree at one end, which may indicate a read error. The V and J genes are TRBV7-9 and TRBJ2-7, with 8 nucleotides matching TRBD1. Germline V gene sequence: CDR1 SEHNR, CDR2 FQNEAQ (reference sequence). The CDR3 is made up of 14 amino acids. Here the CDR3 DNA reads TGTGCCGGCAGCCGCCCGGGACAGGCCTACGAGCAGTACTTC. Translating it yields CAGSRPGQAYEQYF.

This clonotype came up many times. J is TRBJ2-5 and V is TRBV2, with TRBD2 as a possible D gene (5 bases). CDR1 is SNHLY and CDR2 is FYNNEI in the germline V gene. Trimming cost V 6 bases and J 5 bases, with 16 bases left between them. This CDR3 region has 14 residues. CDR3 nucleotide sequence: TGTGCCAGCAGGACGGACTTAACCCACGAGACCCAGTACTTC. As protein: CASRTDLTHETQYF.

The sample holds many counts of this clonotype. J is TRBJ1-2 and V is TRBV19, with D maybe TRBD1 (5 bases). The V end was cut by 3 bases, the J end by 4 bases, with 9 bases between. Looked up from germline, CDR1 is LNHDA and CDR2 is SQIVND (reference sequence). The CDR3 extends over 13 amino acids. The CDR3 sequence is CASSMYDSYGYTF. As DNA, the CDR3 is TGTGCCAGTAGTATGTACGACAGCTATGGCTACACCTTC.

Details on this clonotype: This clone may be a read error of a much larger clone one base away. The chain couples TRBV30 to TRBJ2-2, with D perhaps TRBD2 (5 bases). From germline, CDR1 is GTSNPN and CDR2 SVGIG (reference sequence). The CDR3 totals 13 residues. This chain's CDR3 is CAWSYWNTGELVF. The CDR3 DNA is TGTGCCTGGAGTTACTGGAACACCGGGGAGCTGGTTTTT.

This clonotype was picked up a small number of times. The gene calls are TRBV27 and TRBJ2-7, with TRBD2 matching 11 bases. V was clipped by 2 bases and J by 9 bases; unmatched bases: 15. Germline V CDR1 and CDR2: MNHEY, SMNVEV (reference sequence). The CDR3 runs to 17 residues. The CDR3: CASSLKGSGRALLGQYF. The CDR3 region has the DNA TGTGCCAGCAGTTTAAAGGGTAGCGGGAGGGCCCTGTTAGGGCAGTACTTC.

This rearrangement joins TRBV25-1 to TRBJ2-2; possible D gene TRBD1, 6 bases. Germline V gene lookup returns CDR1 MGHDK and CDR2 SYGVNS. The CDR3 is 15 amino acids. Trimming stripped 3 bases from V and 5 bases from J, with 13 bases between. CDR3 in DNA: TGTGCCAGCAGTGATCTGAGGGGGTCTACCGGGGAGCTGTTTTTT. This translates into CASSDLRGSTGELFF.

This clonotype appeared many times. The chain has TRBV28 and TRBJ2-5; 8 positions match TRBD2. With V trimmed by 6 bases and J by 3 bases, 9 bases remained unmatched. This CDR3 region has 15 residues. In germline, CDR1 is MDHEN, CDR2 SYDVKM. The CDR3 coding sequence is TGTGCCAGCAGCCCCTGGGGTAGCGGGGAAGAGACCCAGTACTTC. It yields the protein CASSPWGSGEETQYF.

V usage is TRBV19 and J usage is TRBJ1-5; D ambiguous. The CDR3 contains 14 residues. With 5 bases removed from V and 4 bases from J, the gap between germline ends came to 12 bases. CDR1 and CDR2 from the germline V gene are LNHDA and SQIVND (reference sequence). The CDR3: CASSLLWGNQPQHF. The CDR3 region has the DNA TGTGCCAGTAGTCTTCTGTGGGGTAATCAGCCCCAGCATTTT.

This clonotype was observed many times. The gene calls are TRBV29-1 and TRBJ2-7, with 7 bases identical to TRBD1. Trimming removed 1 base from V and 0 bases from J; junction bases left unmatched: 6. The germline V gene encodes CDR1 SQVTM and CDR2 ANQGSEA. The CDR3 is 15 residues long. The CDR3 loop is CSVEVETGLSYEQYF. The CDR3 nucleotides read TGCAGCGTTGAAGTTGAGACAGGGCTCTCCTACGAGCAGTACTTC.

The J gene is TRBJ2-1, the V gene TRBV9; D call uncertain. This CDR3 is 15 amino acids long. V lost 4 bases and J lost 10, with 21 bases in between. CDR1 and CDR2 from the germline V gene are SGDLS and YYNGEE. Here the CDR3 DNA reads TGTGCCAGCAGCCCAGAGAACAGTACTTTAACCGAGCAGTTCTTC. Its translation: CASSPENSTLTEQFF.